What follows are 22 T cell receptor beta chains derived from one specimen sequenced in a study of T cell responses to AZD1222 COVID-19 vaccine. TCRdb's copy holds only in-frame clones and misses some; the assay was immunoSEQ multiplex PCR. The sample records about 160,000 clones, around nine tenths being singletons. The specimen comprised peripheral blood, sampled on day 0 of AZD1222 vaccination. The receptors originated from an adult in good health.

The gene calls are TRBV18 and TRBJ2-3; 10 bases align to TRBD1. CDR1 KGHSH and CDR2 LQKENI come from the germline V gene. V was pared by 6 bases and J by 0 bases, with 3 bases of the junction left unmatched. The CDR3 spans 15 residues. CDR3 residues: CASSLGQGSTDTQYF. CDR3 nucleotide sequence: TGTGCCAGCTCCCTGGGACAGGGGAGCACAGATACGCAGTATTTT.

This chain uses TRBV7-7 with TRBJ2-5; 10 bases line up with TRBD1. Unmatched junction bases numbered 2, after V lost 5 bases and J lost 5 bases. There are 13 residues in the CDR3. Germline-derived CDR1 and CDR2 are SSHAT and FNYEAQ (reference sequence). The CDR3 coding sequence is TGTGCCAGCAGCAGACAGGGGGCTGAGACCCAGTACTTC. Protein sequence: CASSRQGAETQYF.

The chain recombines TRBV7-9 with TRBJ2-7; D gene uncertain. CDR1 and CDR2 (germline): SEHNR, FQNEAQ (reference sequence). There are 12 residues in the CDR3. V was pared by 3 bases and J by 4 bases, with 7 bases between. The CDR3 DNA sequence: TGTGCCAGCAGCTTGCACTCTTACGAGCAGTACTTC. The encoded protein is CASSLHSYEQYF.

This rearrangement joins TRBV4-3 to TRBJ1-4; no definite D call. The CDR3 sequence is 16 residues long. The germline gives CDR1 LGHNA, CDR2 YSLEER. Trimming removed 0 bases from V and 6 bases from J, with 14 bases in between. CDR3 in amino acids: CASSQDFSTGYEKLFF. DNA of the CDR3: TGCGCCAGCAGCCAAGATTTCAGTACGGGGTATGAAAAACTGTTTTTT.

The genes are TRBV7-2 and TRBJ2-3, with 11 bases fitting TRBD2. CDR3 length: 17 amino acids. CDR1 is SGHTA and CDR2 is FQGNSA in the germline V gene. The junction had 7 bases not matched to a gene; V was cut back by 5 bases and J by 0 bases. CDR3 in DNA: TGTGCCAGCAGCCTTGGACTAGCGGGCCGTAGCACAGATACGCAGTATTTT. Encoded protein: CASSLGLAGRSTDTQYF.

This rearrangement joins TRBV19 to TRBJ1-4; D is unclear. The germline V gene encodes CDR1 LNHDA and CDR2 SQIVND (reference sequence). V dropped 3 bases and J dropped 8 bases, with 13 bases sitting between them. The CDR3 sequence is 14 residues long. The CDR3 region is CASSMSTRNEKLFF. For the CDR3, the DNA is TGTGCCAGTAGTATGTCAACGAGGAACGAAAAACTGTTTTTT.

V gene TRBV4-2 combines with J gene TRBJ1-5; D gene unclear. The CDR3 totals 15 residues. The germline V gene encodes CDR1 LGHNA and CDR2 YNFKEQ. V lost 2 bases and J lost 0, with 8 bases in between. The CDR3 nucleotides read TGTGCCAGCAGCCAATTTTTGGATAGCAATCAGCCCCAGCATTTT. It codes for CASSQFLDSNQPQHF.

This clone was picked up a small number of times. J is TRBJ1-6 and V is TRBV6-6; TRBD1 agrees at 8 bases. Germline V gene lookup returns CDR1 MNHNY and CDR2 SVGAGI (reference sequence). This CDR3 has 13 residues. The CDR3 loop is CAGRQGSNSPLHF. The DNA of the CDR3 is TGTGCAGGGAGACAGGGGTCGAATTCACCCCTCCACTTT.

The chain combines TRBV28 with TRBJ1-1; D is undetermined. CDR1 is MDHEN, CDR2 SYDVKM, per germline. Between the trimmed V and J ends, which lost 3 bases and 0 bases, there was a span of 8 bases. The CDR3 runs 14 residues. CDR3 region: CASSLDYVNTEAFF. CDR3 nucleotide sequence: TGTGCCAGCAGTTTGGATTACGTGAACACTGAAGCTTTCTTT.

This clone occurred once. The CDR3 DNA reads as TGTGCCAGCAGCATCCAGGGGGGGAATGAGCAGTTCTTC. It yields the protein CASSIQGGNEQFF. This sequence joins TRBV7-3 and TRBJ2-1; perhaps D is TRBD1 or TRBD2 (7 bases each). The CDR3 runs to 13 residues. Germline CDR1 SGHTA, CDR2 FQGTGA. The V end lost 5 bases, the J end lost 7 bases, and 12 bases lay between the germline ends.

The DNA for the CDR3 is TGTGCCAGCAGTGACAGGGGGCGCACAGATACGCAGTATTTT. This sequence encodes CASSDRGRTDTQYF. This chain joins TRBV6-4 and TRBJ2-3; 7 bases are a match to TRBD1. This CDR3 is 14 amino acids long. The germline gives CDR1 MRHNA, CDR2 SNTAGT. Trimming at V came to 2 bases and at J to 1 base, leaving 0 bases not matched to a gene.

V usage is TRBV28 and J usage is TRBJ2-2; no definite D call. CDR3 length equals 14 residues. CDR1 and CDR2 (germline): MDHEN, SYDVKM. V was cut by 2 bases and J by 4 bases, with 8 bases left in between. CDR3 in amino acids: CASSLGISTGELFF. CDR3 nucleotide sequence: TGTGCCAGCAGTTTAGGTATTAGCACCGGGGAGCTGTTTTTT.

The V and J genes are TRBV30 and TRBJ1-1; D is undetermined. Germline loops: CDR1 GTSNPN, CDR2 SVGIG (reference sequence). The CDR3 extends over 11 amino acids. Deletions cut 0 bases from V and 8 bases from J, with 7 bases between. CDR3 sequence (DNA): TGTGCCTGGAGTGTACTCGAGGAAGCTTTCTTT. Protein: CAWSVLEEAFF.

This clone was observed a single time. V is TRBV2 and J is TRBJ1-5; maybe TRBD1 (6 bases). Germline V gives CDR1 SNHLY, CDR2 FYNNEI. This CDR3 has 14 residues. V was clipped by 1 base and J by 3 bases, with 7 bases between them. The DNA of the CDR3 is TGTGCCAGCAGTGAAGGGACAGACAATCAGCCCCAGCATTTT. This translates into CASSEGTDNQPQHF.

The rearrangement uses TRBV6-2 or TRBV6-3 and TRBJ2-5, with 8 positions matching TRBD2. The CDR3 totals 15 residues. Germline V gene sequence: CDR1 MNHEY, CDR2 SVGEGT. With V trimmed by 3 bases and J by 1 base, 4 bases remained unmatched. This CDR3 reads CASSYGGGTQETQYF. As DNA, the CDR3 is TGTGCCAGCAGTTATGGCGGGGGGACCCAAGAGACCCAGTACTTC.

This sequence joins TRBV18 and TRBJ1-3, with D perhaps TRBD1 (5 bases). The CDR3 is 17 amino acids. Germline lookup yields CDR1 KGHSH and CDR2 LQKENI. V was clipped by 0 bases and J by 0 bases, with 12 bases between them. CDR3 loop: CASSPPSRTYSGNTIYF. CDR3 DNA: TGTGCCAGCTCACCACCTTCCCGGACATACTCTGGAAACACCATATATTTT.

The J gene is TRBJ1-1, the V gene TRBV12-3 or TRBV12-4; D not resolved. The CDR3 runs to 13 residues. V lost 2 bases, J lost 11 bases, and 15 bases lay in between. Here the CDR3 reads CASSLSNPRAAFF. In nucleotides, the CDR3 is TGTGCCAGCAGTTTATCAAACCCCCGGGCCGCTTTCTTT.

The CDR3 coding sequence is TGTGCCAGCAGTGAATTAGACCGCGGAGAGACCCAGTACTTC. Amino acid sequence: CASSELDRGETQYF. This chain links TRBV6-1 with TRBJ2-5; no definite D call. The CDR3 spans 14 residues. The V gene's germline CDR1 is MNHNS and CDR2 SASEGT. V lost 2 bases, J lost 4 bases, and 11 bases lay in between.

The gene calls are TRBV7-8 and TRBJ1-2; D is uncertain. The germline CDR1 and CDR2 sequences are SGHVS and FQNEAQ. V lost 5 bases and J 3 bases, leaving 7 bases between the germline ends. The CDR3 loop spans 12 amino acids. The chain's CDR3 is CASSPRDYGYTF. The CDR3 DNA sequence: TGTGCCAGCAGCCCCCGGGACTATGGCTACACCTTC.

This chain connects TRBV15 to TRBJ1-2; D may be TRBD1 (5 bases). Germline V gives CDR1 LNHNV, CDR2 YYDKDF (reference sequence). Trimming took off 3 bases at V and 7 bases at J, with 15 bases between the two ends. The CDR3 totals 14 residues. The CDR3 spells CATSSHSLGPGYTF. CDR3 in DNA: TGTGCCACCAGCAGTCACTCCCTGGGGCCTGGCTACACCTTC. Together with reference TRBV15 and TRBJ1-2, the CDR3 gives the full variable domain: DAMVIQNPRYQVTQFGKPVTLSCSQTLNHNVMYWYQQKSSQAPKLLFHYYDKDFNNEADTPDNFQSRRPNTSFCFLDIRSPGLGDTAMYLCATSSHSLGPGYTFGSGTRLTVV.

The V call is TRBV10-3, the J call TRBJ2-4; possible D gene TRBD1, 6 bases. The germline V gene has CDR1 ENHRY and CDR2 SYGVKD. CDR3 length equals 15 residues. V lost 2 bases and J 9 bases, leaving 17 bases between the germline ends. In DNA, the CDR3 is TGTGCCATCAGTGAGGTTTCAGGGGCCCCTGGCATTCAGTACTTC. This sequence encodes CAISEVSGAPGIQYF.

This sequence joins TRBV3-1 (or the pseudogene TRBV3-2) and TRBJ2-5; TRBD2 agrees at 15 bases. The length of the CDR3 is 17 residues. V trimming: 7 bases; J trimming: 4 bases; junction bases outside the gene matches: 10. The germline V gene has CDR1 LGHDT and CDR2 YNNKEL (reference sequence). CDR3 DNA sequence: TGTGCCAGCAACGGACTAGCGGGGGGGCCGATTCTAGAGACCCAGTACTTC. It yields the protein CASNGLAGGPILETQYF.